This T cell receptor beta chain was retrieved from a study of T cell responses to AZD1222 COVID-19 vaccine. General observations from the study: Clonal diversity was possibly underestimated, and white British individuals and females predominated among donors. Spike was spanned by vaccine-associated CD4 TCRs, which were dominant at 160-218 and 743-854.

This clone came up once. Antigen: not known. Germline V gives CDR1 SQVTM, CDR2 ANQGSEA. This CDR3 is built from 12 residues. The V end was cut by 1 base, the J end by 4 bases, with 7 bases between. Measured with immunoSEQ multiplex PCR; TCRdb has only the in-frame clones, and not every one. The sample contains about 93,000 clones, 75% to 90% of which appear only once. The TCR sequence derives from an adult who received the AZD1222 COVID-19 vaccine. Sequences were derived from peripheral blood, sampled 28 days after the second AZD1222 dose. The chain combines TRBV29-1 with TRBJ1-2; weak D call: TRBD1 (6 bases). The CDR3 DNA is TGCAGCGTTGAAGGGACAGCCTATGGCTACACCTTC. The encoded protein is CSVEGTAYGYTF.